This T cell receptor (beta chain) was retrieved from a study of monozygotic twins with inflammatory bowel disease (dated by TCRdb to the late 2010s). Background on the whole study: In total, about 28 monozygotic twin pairs made up the full study: 19 Danish pairs, all IBD-discordant, plus nine German pairs, of which four were IBD-concordant and five were IBD-discordant. The search for disease-associated traits relied mainly on comparing IBD patients with their genetically identical healthy co-twins within discordant pairs. Each individual had, on average, about 151 000 unique TCRalpha sequences and 181 000 unique TCRbeta sequences available for analysis. Here is what the overall study found, with its caveats: No difference in repertoire similarity was observed between concordant and discordant twins, possibly owing to limited statistical power. IBD patients shared fewer clonotypes with other individuals than healthy twins did, most markedly in patients showing signs of disease activity. IBD patients had lower TCRbeta repertoire diversity, measured by the inverse Simpson index, than their healthy co-twins. Different T cell subtypes could not be distinguished in the analysis. No single strong signal or clonotype linked to IBD turned up in the results, so the idea that one exists was not supported. Because patients received different immunosuppressive treatments, the repertoires may have picked up extra background noise and variability between individuals.

The germline V gene (reference sequence) supplies CDR1 GTSNPN and CDR2 SVGIG. The CDR3, from cysteine to phenylalanine, totals 15 residues. No DNA is listed. The library was prepared using 5' RACE. Each TCR library was prepared from around 3,400 ng of total RNA. For each sample, cDNA synthesis was carried out in eight separate reactions using SMARTScribe reverse transcriptase. During cDNA synthesis, template switching was used to introduce unique molecular identifiers that contained a 6-nucleotide sample barcode. TCRalpha and TCRbeta cDNA was amplified by two nested PCRs of around 16 and 10 cycles, with bead purification after each PCR. Before amplification, the cDNA was treated with uracil DNA-glycosylase and purified using the QIAquick PCR purification kit. In the second PCR, Illumina TruSeq-compatible adapters and sample-specific barcodes were added. Library quality and concentration were checked on TapeStation and Qubit, and libraries were pooled at 5 to 6.5 ng each. Sequencing of the pooled libraries was done on an Illumina HiSeq2500 single-index Rapid Run using custom sequencing primers and 2 x 100 bp reads. Concerning the study's data processing: MiGEC version 1.2.6 was used for UMI-based consensus assembly, which corrected PCR and sequencing errors. MiXCR version 2.1.1 was used for V(D)J alignment, clonotype assembly and CDR3 extraction. Normalisation of gene usage, clonotype sharing and MAIT/NKT TCR abundance was achieved by analysing the top 1000, 10 000 and 20 000 clonotypes per sample. Diversity was computed as the inverse Simpson index with the vegan R package after downsampling to 27 000 UMIs. Statistical testing used paired Mann-Whitney U tests on the discordant twin pairs and applied Benjamini-Hochberg correction for multiple testing. TCRdb reprocessed the reads into one record per CDR3 protein sequence, lacking DNA. The V and J calls shown here were made by TCRdb, not taken from the authors' results. In this sample's table one finds over 200,000 distinct CDR3 sequences. The ten largest make up under 8.5% of the sample.

From each donor, an approximately 2.5 ml peripheral blood sample was collected into PAXgene tubes and kept at -80 degrees C. Total RNA was isolated from whole blood with the PAXgene blood miRNA kit on an automated QIAcube, without T cell sorting. Peripheral blood from monozygotic twin pairs who were concordant or discordant for inflammatory bowel disease underwent deep TCRalpha and TCRbeta repertoire profiling using unique molecular barcoding. Smoking habits were recorded for all twin pairs, and individuals were classified as current, former or never smokers. On this clonotype: This receptor's antigen is unknown.

This clonotype originated in a human donor with ulcerative colitis or Crohn's disease, or a healthy co-twin of an affected twin (not recorded which). The V gene is TRBV30 and the J gene is TRBJ2-1; lacking DNA, the TRBD1 call made by TCRdb goes unchecked. Sequencing input: blood. This receptor carries the CDR3 CAWSGERGVYNEQFF.